The rows below give T cell receptor beta chains drawn from one sample of a study of T cell responses to AZD1222 COVID-19 vaccine. Only in-frame clones appear in the TCRdb table, and some are missing; sequencing was by immunoSEQ multiplex PCR. The table shows over 80,000 clones, with 80% to 95% occurring only once. Source: peripheral blood, taken 28 days after the second AZD1222 dose. These receptor sequences come from an adult who received the AZD1222 COVID-19 vaccine. CDR3s include the opening cysteine and the closing phenylalanine or tryptophan. A D gene is named only where the DNA matches it firmly.

D: -
J: TRBJ1-6
V: TRBV30
CDR3: CAWSGPNSPLHF

D: TRBD2
J: TRBJ2-1
V: TRBV5-1
CDR3: CASSLLAGYNEQFF

D: -
J: TRBJ1-1
V: TRBV29-1
CDR3: CSAPSLISGTEAFF

D: -
J: TRBJ1-2
V: TRBV12-3/TRBV12-4
CDR3: CASSFGQGRGYTF

D: -
J: TRBJ2-6
V: TRBV28
CDR3: CASSLYGSGANVLTF

D: TRBD2
J: TRBJ2-7
V: TRBV4-3
CDR3: CASSQGTSGNGEQYF

D: TRBD2
J: TRBJ2-7
V: TRBV13
CDR3: CASSTRLAGGYEQYF

D: TRBD1
J: TRBJ2-5
V: TRBV24-1
CDR3: CATSDPTGQGKETQYF

D: -
J: TRBJ2-1
V: TRBV13
CDR3: CASSFRPGRSYNEQFF

D: -
J: TRBJ1-6
V: TRBV28
CDR3: CASSPGQRRAYNSPLHF

D: -
J: TRBJ1-2
V: TRBV3-1/TRBV3-2
CDR3: CASSQAQGSYGYTF

D: TRBD2
J: TRBJ2-5
V: TRBV7-2
CDR3: CASSFASGSLETQYF

D: -
J: TRBJ2-3
V: TRBV19
CDR3: CASNGGRGDTQYF

D: TRBD1
J: TRBJ1-2
V: TRBV19
CDR3: CASTSGGGGNYGYTF

D: TRBD2
J: TRBJ2-7
V: TRBV25-1
CDR3: CASSGGLAVYNEQYF

D: -
J: TRBJ1-5
V: TRBV18
CDR3: CASSQVGGDQPQHF

D: -
J: TRBJ2-3
V: TRBV5-1
CDR3: CASSLALRTGTDTQYF

D: -
J: TRBJ1-2
V: TRBV28
CDR3: CASRENRGGYTF

D: -
J: TRBJ1-2
V: TRBV6-5
CDR3: CASSYSTGGTNYGYTF

D: -
J: TRBJ1-6
V: TRBV7-2
CDR3: CASSPLTTSNSPLHF

D: -
J: TRBJ1-1
V: TRBV6-6
CDR3: CASSYQKGRGRTEAFF

D: TRBD2
J: TRBJ2-5
V: TRBV11-2
CDR3: CASSLGPAGGPWETQYF

D: TRBD2
J: TRBJ2-1
V: TRBV6-2/TRBV6-3
CDR3: CASSATSGRAYRYNEQFF

D: TRBD2
J: TRBJ2-5
V: TRBV9
CDR3: CASSATSGSETQYF

D: TRBD2
J: TRBJ2-2
V: TRBV7-9
CDR3: CASQTGGNTGELFF

D: -
J: TRBJ2-2
V: TRBV27
CDR3: CASSLTNTGELFF

D: -
J: TRBJ1-2
V: TRBV9
CDR3: CASSVGWSFFYGYTF

D: -
J: TRBJ2-7
V: TRBV11-2
CDR3: CASSLDTGLHEQYF

D: -
J: TRBJ1-1
V: TRBV10-3
CDR3: CAITEQGHTEAFF

D: -
J: TRBJ2-3
V: TRBV19
CDR3: CASKQESTDTQYF

D: TRBD1
J: TRBJ1-2
V: TRBV18
CDR3: CASSPSQGADYGYTF

D: TRBD1
J: TRBJ1-2
V: TRBV28
CDR3: CASSGQGEGYGYTF

D: -
J: TRBJ2-5
V: TRBV7-8
CDR3: CASSPRLGSETQYF

D: -
J: TRBJ2-7
V: TRBV3-1/TRBV3-2
CDR3: CASSPRGWTYEQYF

D: -
J: TRBJ2-2
V: TRBV28
CDR3: CASSFSLVTGELFF

D: -
J: TRBJ2-3
V: TRBV3-1/TRBV3-2
CDR3: CASSRMGGRGTDTQYF

D: TRBD1
J: TRBJ1-4
V: TRBV5-6
CDR3: CASSLKGAGEKLFF

D: -
J: TRBJ2-3
V: TRBV28
CDR3: CASSFSGDADTQYF

D: -
J: TRBJ1-1
V: TRBV30
CDR3: CAWNRRGNTEAFF

D: -
J: TRBJ1-1
V: TRBV5-1
CDR3: CASSLGGEWNTEAFF

D: TRBD1
J: TRBJ2-2
V: TRBV9
CDR3: CASREQGAAGELFF

D: -
J: TRBJ2-2
V: TRBV27
CDR3: CASSFLGSAGPHTGELFF

D: -
J: TRBJ2-7
V: TRBV2
CDR3: CASSGLGGVVEQYF

D: TRBD2
J: TRBJ2-4
V: TRBV27
CDR3: CASSLGGREGRNIQYF

D: -
J: TRBJ1-2
V: TRBV6-5
CDR3: CASSYSGNYGYTF

D: TRBD1
J: TRBJ2-1
V: TRBV27
CDR3: CASSFPRQGAYNEQFF

D: TRBD2
J: TRBJ2-7
V: TRBV28
CDR3: CASSLRPGTSGRVYEQYF

D: -
J: TRBJ2-7
V: TRBV6-5
CDR3: CASNPSRRSGYEQYF

D: -
J: TRBJ1-6
V: TRBV6-2/TRBV6-3
CDR3: CASSYGQSEPLHF

D: TRBD1
J: TRBJ2-1
V: TRBV4-1
CDR3: CASSGGQDNEQFF

D: -
J: TRBJ2-1
V: TRBV6-4
CDR3: CASSARGSASYNEQFF

D: -
J: TRBJ2-5
V: TRBV3-1/TRBV3-2
CDR3: CASSPRVGGDQETQYF

D: -
J: TRBJ2-6
V: TRBV3-1/TRBV3-2
CDR3: CASSQEAAGISGANVLTF

D: TRBD2
J: TRBJ2-1
V: TRBV5-1
CDR3: CASSFTSGSLSRGKFF

D: -
J: TRBJ1-6
V: TRBV29-1
CDR3: CSVGEQDNSPLHF

D: -
J: TRBJ2-5
V: TRBV19
CDR3: CASSTEKATSPPTALQETQYF

D: TRBD1
J: TRBJ1-1
V: TRBV27
CDR3: CASRGQGSWDAFF